Below, 21 T cell receptor beta chains from the same sample are listed, as sequenced in a study of OX40 agonist ivuxolimab in advanced cancers. Profiled with immunoSEQ multiplex PCR; TCRdb holds only in-frame clones, not every one. The sample holds approximately 24,000 clones, 75% to 90% seen once. The source material was CD4+ or CD8+ T cells sorted from blood, sampled in a trial of the OX40 agonist ivuxolimab. The receptor source for this set is an adult with an advanced solid tumor such as melanoma, head and neck, liver or kidney cancer.

The chain links TRBV7-2 to TRBJ2-1; 7 bases are shared with TRBD1. The CDR3 is 16 residues long. Germline CDR1 and CDR2: SGHTA and FQGNSA. The V and J ends lost 2 bases and 7 bases, in that order; junction bases with no gene match: 11. CDR3 protein: CASSLYRAGGRNEQFF. CDR3 nucleotide sequence: TGTGCCAGCAGCTTATATAGGGCAGGGGGAAGGAATGAGCAGTTCTTC.

This chain connects TRBV5-8 to TRBJ2-1, with TRBD2 identical over 13 bases. J lost 0 bases, V lost 3 bases, and 3 bases had no gene match. The germline CDR1 and CDR2 sequences are SGHTS and YDEGEE. The CDR3 runs to 17 residues. The CDR3: CASSWGLAGSSYNEQFF. The CDR3 DNA reads TGTGCCAGCAGCTGGGGACTAGCGGGGAGCTCCTACAATGAGCAGTTCTTC.

Concerning this clone: One end of the junction fails to match germline, which may point to a read error. The gene calls are TRBV27 and TRBJ1-4; D possibly corresponds to TRBD1 (6 bases). Germline CDR1 and CDR2: MNHEY and SMNVEV (reference sequence). CDR3 length equals 14 residues. The CDR3 spells CASSISAGTEKLFF. The CDR3 nucleotides are TGTGCCAGCAGTATATCCGCCGGGACAGAAAAACTGTTTTTT.

The V gene is TRBV19, the J gene TRBJ2-1, with 12 bases lining up with TRBD2. V shed 7 bases, J shed 6 bases, and the junction held 7 bases outside the gene matches. Germline assignment: CDR1 LNHDA and CDR2 SQIVND (reference sequence). CDR3 length equals 15 residues. The CDR3 nucleotides read TGTGCCAGTAATCCGCTAGCGGGAGGGAGCAATGAGCAGTTCTTC. This sequence encodes CASNPLAGGSNEQFF.

This clone was recorded once. The CDR3 DNA sequence: TGCGCCAGCAGCCGATCCGTATGGGGCACCACCTACGAGCAGTACTTC. This encodes CASSRSVWGTTYEQYF. This chain connects TRBV4-1 to TRBJ2-7; maybe TRBD1 (5 bases). Germline CDR1 and CDR2: MGHRA and YSYEKL. The CDR3 runs to 16 residues. V was cut by 4 bases and J by 2 bases, with 18 bases left in between.

This clone was observed a single time. The chain uses TRBV7-2 and TRBJ1-4, with D uncertain. V lost 1 base and J 6 bases, leaving 18 bases between the germline ends. Germline CDR1 SGHTA, CDR2 FQGNSA. This CDR3 has 17 amino acids. CDR3 in DNA: TGTGCCAGCAGCTTAGGTGTTTTCGGCGGAGCTTATGAAAAACTGTTTTTT. Residues: CASSLGVFGGAYEKLFF. The complete variable domain, with remaining parts taken from reference TRBV7-2 and TRBJ1-4, reads GAGVSQSPSNKVTEKGKDVELRCDPISGHTALYWYRQSLGQGLEFLIYFQGNSAPDKSGLPSDRFSAERTGGSVSTLTIQRTQQEDSAVYLCASSLGVFGGAYEKLFFGSGTQLSVL.

This chain uses TRBV29-1 with TRBJ2-1; D may correspond to TRBD1 or TRBD2 (5 bases each). CDR3 length: 13 amino acids. Germline values: CDR1 SQVTM, CDR2 ANQGSEA. V dropped 8 bases and J dropped 3 bases, with 14 bases sitting between them. The CDR3 nucleotides read TGCAGCCTAGACCGGGACGGCTACAATGAGCAGTTCTTC. Translated, it gives CSLDRDGYNEQFF.

The V gene is TRBV5-4, the J gene TRBJ1-6, with D perhaps TRBD1 (6 bases). V gave up 4 bases and J gave up 10 bases, with 21 bases separating them. The CDR3 has 16 residues. Germline CDR1 is SGHNT and CDR2 is YYREEE (reference sequence). The chain's CDR3 is CASSPPRAGAGSPLHF. In DNA, the CDR3 is TGTGCCAGCAGCCCCCCTCGCGCAGGGGCGGGATCACCCCTCCACTTT.

The chain carries TRBV19 and TRBJ2-7, with TRBD2 matching over 8 bases. Germline values: CDR1 LNHDA, CDR2 SQIVND (reference sequence). The CDR3 contains 14 residues. The ends lost 3 bases at V and 2 bases at J; junction bases unmatched: 3. The CDR3 sequence is CASSMGSGAYEQYF. The CDR3 DNA reads as TGTGCCAGTAGTATGGGTAGCGGGGCCTACGAGCAGTACTTC.

This chain uses TRBV7-9 with TRBJ2-7, with TRBD1 identical over 7 bases. CDR3 length: 13 amino acids. V lost 6 bases and J lost 5; bases outside the gene matches: 7. CDR1 is SEHNR, CDR2 FQNEAQ, per germline (reference sequence). The CDR3 region is CASSLYGTDEQYF. CDR3 bases: TGTGCCAGCAGTCTATATGGGACAGACGAGCAGTACTTC.

V is TRBV27 and J is TRBJ2-5; 9 bases map to TRBD1. The CDR3 covers 16 residues. The germline V gene has CDR1 MNHEY and CDR2 SMNVEV (reference sequence). Trimming cost V 3 bases and J 4 bases; bases outside gene matches: 9. The CDR3 loop reads CASSFLQGALGETQYF. The CDR3 nucleotides are TGTGCCAGCAGTTTCTTACAGGGGGCGTTGGGAGAGACCCAGTACTTC.

This clone was observed a handful of times. The rearrangement uses TRBV29-1 and TRBJ1-1; 10 nucleotides agree with TRBD1. This CDR3 has 12 amino acids. V gave up 7 bases and J gave up 5 bases; unmatched junction bases: 4. The germline V gene encodes CDR1 SQVTM and CDR2 ANQGSEA. Written as DNA, the CDR3 is TGCAGCGCTTGGACAGGGGGAACTGAAGCTTTCTTT. As protein: CSAWTGGTEAFF.

A few counts support this clone. The V call is TRBV5-1, the J call TRBJ2-3; D is tentatively TRBD1 or TRBD2 (5 bases each). Per germline, CDR1 SGHRS and CDR2 YFSETQ. This CDR3 region has 15 residues. V was clipped by 1 base and J by 1 base, with 10 bases between them. For the CDR3, the DNA is TGCGCCAGCAGCTTGAATGGGGGTGGCACAGATACGCAGTATTTT. It translates to CASSLNGGGTDTQYF.

The chain has TRBV27 and TRBJ1-2; 7 bases map to TRBD1. Trimming removed 3 bases from V and 8 bases from J; junction bases left unmatched: 6. Germline V CDR1 and CDR2: MNHEY, SMNVEV (reference sequence). There are 13 residues in the CDR3. CDR3 coding DNA: TGTGCCAGCAGTTTCGGCCAGGGGGACGGCTACACCTTC. Translation gives CASSFGQGDGYTF.

The V gene is TRBV11-3, the J gene TRBJ2-3; TRBD2 matches 8 bases. This CDR3 comprises 15 residues. CDR1 is SGHNT and CDR2 is YENEEA in the germline V gene. The V and J ends lost 4 bases and 1 base, in that order; junction bases with no gene match: 4. The CDR3 sequence: CASSSAGAGTDTQYF. CDR3 in DNA: TGTGCCAGCAGCTCAGCGGGGGCTGGCACAGATACGCAGTATTTT.

The V and J genes are TRBV29-1 and TRBJ1-2; 8 bases match TRBD1. There are 15 residues in the CDR3. Trimming removed 6 bases from V and 0 bases from J; junction bases left unmatched: 9. Germline lookup yields CDR1 SQVTM and CDR2 ANQGSEA. Here the CDR3 reads CSVTGTGDSNYGYTF. The CDR3 region has the DNA TGCAGCGTAACCGGGACAGGAGATTCTAACTATGGCTACACCTTC.

The chain uses TRBV27 and TRBJ2-1; D not resolved. The CDR3 is 14 amino acids. Trimming shortened V by 2 bases and J by 5 bases, and 10 bases separated the two germline ends. Germline CDR1 MNHEY, CDR2 SMNVEV (reference sequence). CDR3 amino acids: CASSLAPFNNEQFF. As DNA, the CDR3 is TGTGCCAGCAGTTTAGCACCCTTCAACAATGAGCAGTTCTTC.

This chain uses TRBV27 with TRBJ1-1; weak D call: TRBD1 (6 bases). V dropped 2 bases and J dropped 5 bases, with 12 bases sitting between them. This CDR3 spans 14 amino acids. CDR1 and CDR2 (germline): MNHEY, SMNVEV (reference sequence). The CDR3 DNA follows: TGTGCCAGCAGTTTAGAACAGGGTGAAACTGAAGCTTTCTTT. It encodes CASSLEQGETEAFF.

The rearrangement joins TRBV6-6 to TRBJ1-1; D call uncertain. The V gene lost 7 bases and the J gene lost 3 bases, with 12 bases spanning the gap. Per germline, CDR1 MNHNY and CDR2 SVGAGI (reference sequence). The CDR3 runs 13 residues. CDR3 nucleotides: TGTGCCAGCACTCTGGGTTGGGACACTGAAGCTTTCTTT. This translates into CASTLGWDTEAFF.

This chain connects TRBV5-6 to TRBJ2-1, with D uncertain. V lost 0 bases and J 3 bases, leaving 10 bases between the germline ends. This CDR3 spans 15 amino acids. Germline loops: CDR1 SGHDT, CDR2 YYEEEE. CDR3 in DNA: TGTGCCAGCAGCTTGGGGCGGTCCCTCTACAATGAGCAGTTCTTC. This sequence encodes CASSLGRSLYNEQFF. The variable domain in full, completed from reference TRBV5-6 and TRBJ2-1, reads DAGVTQSPTHLIKTRGQQVTLRCSPKSGHDTVSWYQQALGQGPQFIFQYYEEEERQRGNFPDRFSGHQFPNYSSELNVNALLLGDSALYLCASSLGRSLYNEQFFGPGTRLTVL.

The gene calls are TRBV2 and TRBJ1-5; possibly TRBD1 for D (5 bases). The CDR3 has 15 residues. CDR1 SNHLY and CDR2 FYNNEI come from the germline V gene. Trimming pared 8 bases from V and 2 bases from J, leaving 16 bases between. The CDR3: CASDMWGSGNQPQHF. Here the CDR3 DNA reads TGTGCCAGCGACATGTGGGGCTCTGGCAATCAGCCCCAGCATTTT.